The rows below give T cell receptor beta chains drawn from one sample of a study of human thymus T cells. Produced via immunoSEQ multiplex PCR; TCRdb's table is partial and in-frame only. The table records about 60,000 clones, approximately 93% of them present only once. The sample comprised blood. Receptor source: a boy under two years old with a congenital heart defect but otherwise immunologically healthy. Each CDR3 is given with its conserved first and last residue. The D gene is left open where the match is weak. Clone size is not always given. Where it is, it says once, few, many or a class for expanded clones.

>TRBJ2-3|-|-|TRBV30
TGTGCCTGGAGTGTACTTGGGAGGGGGCGTACAGATACGCAGTATTTT
CAWSVLGRGRTDTQYF
>TRBJ1-4|-|-|TRBV27
TGTGCCAGCAGTTTACACAGGGCTAGTGAAAAACTGTTTTTT
CASSLHRASEKLFF
>TRBJ2-3|-|-|TRBV4-1
TGCGCCAGCAGCCAGGCCGGGACTCTATCCACAGATACGCAGTATTTT
CASSQAGTLSTDTQYF
>TRBJ2-1|-|few|TRBV7-2
TGTGCCAGCAGCATAGCGAGGAGCTCCTACAATGAGCAGTTCTTC
CASSIARSSYNEQFF
>TRBJ1-5|-|-|TRBV19
TGTGCCAGTAGCAAAGGACAGAGCAATCAGCCCCAGCATTTT
CASSKGQSNQPQHF
>TRBJ2-7|-|once|TRBV18
TGTGCCAGCTCATCGAGGGGGGAGCAGTACTTC
CASSSRGEQYF
>TRBJ2-3|-|-|TRBV7-2
TGTGCCAGCAGCCCAAGCACAGATACGCAGTATTTT
CASSPSTDTQYF
>TRBJ2-2|-|-|TRBV29-1
TGCAGCGTTGATAGGGACTCCAGTGACGGGGAGCTGTTTTTT
CSVDRDSSDGELFF
>TRBJ1-2|-|once|TRBV19
TGTGCCAGTAGTATCGGGGTGTCTAACTATGGCTACACCTTC
CASSIGVSNYGYTF
>TRBJ2-7|-|-|TRBV6-6
TGTGCCAGCAGTTACTCTCTCACCCCCCACGAGCAGTACTTC
CASSYSLTPHEQYF
>TRBJ1-2|-|-|TRBV25-1
TGTGCCAGCAGTGTTCAGGAGGGTTGCTATGGCTACACCTTC
CASSVQEGCYGYTF
>TRBJ1-2|-|-|TRBV5-1
TGCGCCAGCAGCATGGGACCCATTAAGGGCTACACCTTC
CASSMGPIKGYTF
>TRBJ1-3|-|-|TRBV29-1
TGCAGCGTTGTCGGATATGGAAACACCATATATTTT
CSVVGYGNTIYF
>TRBJ1-2|-|once|TRBV19
TGTGCCAGTAGTACTTCGTGGGGGGCGAGGGGCTACACCTTC
CASSTSWGARGYTF
>TRBJ1-5|TRBD1|-|TRBV7-2
TGTGCCAGCAGCTTAGTTTTGACAGGGCCCAATCAGCCCCAGCATTTT
CASSLVLTGPNQPQHF
>TRBJ2-1|TRBD2|-|TRBV4-2
TGTGCCAGCAGCCAAGATGGACTAGCGGGGGACTACAATGAGCAGTTCTTC
CASSQDGLAGDYNEQFF
>TRBJ1-1|-|-|TRBV13
TGTGCCAGCAGCTTAAAAGGTGGGCGACCTAACACTGAAGCTTTCTTT
CASSLKGGRPNTEAFF
>TRBJ2-6|-|-|TRBV4-2
TGTGCCAGCAGCTCGGGGGTGGACTCTGGGGCCAACGTCCTGACTTTC
CASSSGVDSGANVLTF
>TRBJ2-3|TRBD2|-|TRBV30
TGTGCCTGGAGTGTTCCCGAGCGGGGGGGCCGCGTAGATACGCAGTATTTT
CAWSVPERGGRVDTQYF
>TRBJ1-2|-|-|TRBV7-2
TGTGCCAGCAGCTTAGACCGGGGGCGCGGTGGCTACACCTTC
CASSLDRGRGGYTF
>TRBJ2-3|TRBD2|-|TRBV7-9
TGTGCCAGCAGCTTTGGGGGTAGCGGGAGTAACACAGATACGCAGTATTTT
CASSFGGSGSNTDTQYF
>TRBJ1-4|-|once|TRBV30
TGTGCCTGGAAACCAGGCAGGGTTGGAACTAATGAAAAACTGTTTTTT
CAWKPGRVGTNEKLFF
>TRBJ2-3|TRBD1|-|TRBV27
TGTGCCAGCAGTTTCTTGACAGGGGGCACAGATACGCAGTATTTT
CASSFLTGGTDTQYF
>TRBJ2-5|-|once|TRBV6-6
TGTGCCAGCAGTTTAGGGGAGACCCAGTACTTC
CASSLGETQYF
>TRBJ2-1|TRBD2|once|TRBV27
TGTGCCAGCAGGGGATTGACTAGCGGGAGTTGGTGGGGCTCCTACAATGAGCAGTTCTTC
CASRGLTSGSWWGSYNEQFF
>TRBJ2-1|TRBD2|-|TRBV5-5
TGTGCCAGCAGCTGGATAAAGCGGGAGGGTTACAATGAGCAGTTCTTC
CASSWIKREGYNEQFF
>TRBJ2-3|-|once|TRBV4-2
TGTGCCAGCAGCCAAGAGGGAGCGAGCACAGATACGCAGTATTTT
CASSQEGASTDTQYF
>TRBJ2-1|TRBD1|-|TRBV11-3
TGTGCCAGCAGCCTCAACTACAGGGGGAGAAATGAGCAGTTCTTC
CASSLNYRGRNEQFF
>TRBJ2-7|-|-|TRBV5-1
TGCGCCAGCAGCCCTAACCTTAGACAGTACGAGCAGTACTTC
CASSPNLRQYEQYF
>TRBJ2-3|TRBD2|-|TRBV6-5
TGTGCCAGCAGTTACCTAGCGGGGCTTACAGATACGCAGTATTTT
CASSYLAGLTDTQYF
>TRBJ1-2|-|few|TRBV11-3
TGTGCCAGCAGCTTCCGCGACGGCTATGGCTACACCTTC
CASSFRDGYGYTF
>TRBJ1-5|-|few|TRBV28
TGTGCCTCACAGGGAACGCCCAATCAGCCCCAGCATTTT
CASQGTPNQPQHF
>TRBJ1-5|TRBD1|-|TRBV2
TGTGCCAGCAGGAGCGGACAGGGATTGCATTTT
CASRSGQGLHF
>TRBJ2-1|TRBD2|once|TRBV7-2
TGTGCCAGCAGCCGGCCTAGCGGTTATTACAATGAGCAGTTCTTC
CASSRPSGYYNEQFF
>TRBJ1-5|-|-|TRBV6-5
TGTGCCAGCAGTTACTCGGCGCTTAGCAATCAGCCCCAGCATTTT
CASSYSALSNQPQHF
>TRBJ2-7|-|-|TRBV6-5
TGTGCCAGCAGTTACGTTGGGGGGGGCGGCGAGCAGTACTTC
CASSYVGGGGEQYF
>TRBJ1-3|-|once|TRBV10-3
TGTGCCATCAGTGAGTCCTACAGGAGGGTCTCTGGAAACACCATATATTTT
CAISESYRRVSGNTIYF
>TRBJ2-2|-|-|TRBV28
TGTGCCAGCAGTTTAGGGCGCAGGGCGCCCGGGGAGCTGTTTTTT
CASSLGRRAPGELFF
>TRBJ2-2|TRBD2|-|TRBV4-2
TGTGCCAGCAGCCCCGGACTAGCCCCTTCGAACACCGGGGAGCTGTTTTTT
CASSPGLAPSNTGELFF
>TRBJ1-1|TRBD1|-|TRBV6-5
TGTGCCAGCAGGGTACAGGGGTTCAACACTGAAGCTTTCTTT
CASRVQGFNTEAFF
>TRBJ1-2|-|-|TRBV23-1
TGCGCCAGCAGTCATAGGAGGGCGGCTAACTATGGCTACACCTTC
CASSHRRAANYGYTF
>TRBJ1-3|TRBD1|-|TRBV19
TGTGCCAGTACCGACGACAGGGCACGCAACACCATATATTTT
CASTDDRARNTIYF
>TRBJ2-5|-|-|TRBV6-5
TGTGCCAGCAGGGCCTTAGGGGTTGGGGAGGAGACCCAGTACTTC
CASRALGVGEETQYF
>TRBJ2-2|-|-|TRBV29-1
TGCAGCGTTGTATACATCCGCACCGGGGAGCTGTTTTTT
CSVVYIRTGELFF
>TRBJ1-1|-|few|TRBV30
TGTGCCTGGAGTTCTATTTTCAGAGGGAAGAACACTGAAGCTTTCTTT
CAWSSIFRGKNTEAFF
>TRBJ1-1|TRBD1|-|TRBV6-1
TGTGCCTCGGACAGGGGGCTTAACACTGAAGCTTTCTTT
CASDRGLNTEAFF
>TRBJ2-7|TRBD1|-|TRBV5-5
TGTGCCAGCAGCCAAGGGCCAGGGGGCTACGAGCAGTACTTC
CASSQGPGGYEQYF
>TRBJ2-7|TRBD2|-|TRBV5-4
TGTGCCAGCAGCTTGGGGCTAGCGGGAGGGCAGGTCTACGAGCAGTACTTC
CASSLGLAGGQVYEQYF
>TRBJ2-4|-|-|TRBV5-4
TGTGCCAGCAGCTTTTCAGAAGCCAAAAACATTCAGTACTTC
CASSFSEAKNIQYF
>TRBJ2-3|TRBD2|-|TRBV4-2
TGTGCCAGCAGCTACCTTAGCGGGAGCGCAGATACGCAGTATTTT
CASSYLSGSADTQYF
>TRBJ1-2|-|-|TRBV6-5
TGTGCCAGCGGCGACAGGCCCTATGGCTACACCTTC
CASGDRPYGYTF